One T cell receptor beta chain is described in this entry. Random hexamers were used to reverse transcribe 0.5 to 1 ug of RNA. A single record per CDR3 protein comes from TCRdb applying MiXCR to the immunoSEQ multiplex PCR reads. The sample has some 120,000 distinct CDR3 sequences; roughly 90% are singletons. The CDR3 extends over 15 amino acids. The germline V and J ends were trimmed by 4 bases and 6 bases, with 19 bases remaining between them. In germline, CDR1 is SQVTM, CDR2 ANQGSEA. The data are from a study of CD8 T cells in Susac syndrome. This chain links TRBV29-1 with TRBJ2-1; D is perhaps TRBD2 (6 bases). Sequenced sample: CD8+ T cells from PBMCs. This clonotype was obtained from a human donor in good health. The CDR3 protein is CSVVLGRGLGNEQFF. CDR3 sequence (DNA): TGCAGCGTTGTTCTCGGGAGAGGTTTAGGCAATGAGCAGTTCTTC.